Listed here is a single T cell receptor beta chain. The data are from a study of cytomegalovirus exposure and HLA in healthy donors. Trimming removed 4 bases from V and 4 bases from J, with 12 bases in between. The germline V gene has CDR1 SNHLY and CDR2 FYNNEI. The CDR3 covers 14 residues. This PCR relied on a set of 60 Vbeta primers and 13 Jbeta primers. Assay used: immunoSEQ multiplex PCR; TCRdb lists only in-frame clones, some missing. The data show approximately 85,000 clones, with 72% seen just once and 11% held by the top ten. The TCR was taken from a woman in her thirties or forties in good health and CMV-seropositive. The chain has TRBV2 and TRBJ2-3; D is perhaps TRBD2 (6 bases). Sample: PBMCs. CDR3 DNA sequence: TGTGCCAGCAGTGTTGGAGGGTTCGCAGATACGCAGTATTTT. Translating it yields CASSVGGFADTQYF.